This T cell receptor beta chain was documented in a study of monozygotic twins with inflammatory bowel disease. Every TCR library used roughly 3,800 ng of total RNA. UMIs that included a 6-nucleotide sample barcode were added by template switching, which took place during cDNA synthesis. TCRdb re-called the 5' RACE reads; one entry per CDR3 protein, DNA not given. Its table records under 350,000 distinct CDR3 sequences. This CDR3 is built from 16 residues. Germline CDR1 is KGHDR and CDR2 is SFDVKD. The source material was blood. The chain employs TRBV24-1 and TRBJ2-1; TCRdb picks TRBD2, but there is no DNA to check that call. This clonotype was obtained from a human donor with ulcerative colitis or Crohn's disease, or a healthy co-twin of an affected twin (not recorded which). Here the CDR3 reads CATSDWSSGKRDEQFF.